These 31 T cell receptor beta chains came from one sample sequenced in a study of cytomegalovirus exposure and HLA in healthy donors. In the PCR, 60 Vbeta and 13 Jbeta primers were used. Profiled with immunoSEQ multiplex PCR; TCRdb holds only in-frame clones, not every one. The data contain 110,000 to 150,000 clones, about 75% of them singletons. The sample consisted of PBMCs. The origin of the receptors is a man under 40 in good health and CMV-seronegative.

V usage is TRBV5-6 and J usage is TRBJ2-1, with 7 bases fitting TRBD2. The CDR3 totals 15 residues. Trimming removed 2 bases from V and 2 bases from J; junction bases left unmatched: 4. Per germline, CDR1 SGHDT and CDR2 YYEEEE. This CDR3 is CASSFPGTTYNEQFF. The CDR3 bases are TGTGCCAGCAGCTTTCCAGGGACTACCTACAATGAGCAGTTCTTC.

The rearrangement joins TRBV25-1 to TRBJ1-2; D is uncertain. The CDR3 has 13 residues. Trimming cost V 3 bases and J 4 bases, with 9 bases left between them. Germline V lookup: CDR1 MGHDK, CDR2 SYGVNS. The CDR3 DNA follows: TGTGCCAGCAGTGAGAACGGAGGCTATGGCTACACCTTC. This gives the protein CASSENGGYGYTF.

The V gene is TRBV5-1, the J gene TRBJ2-5; D possibly corresponds to TRBD1 (6 bases). The germline V gene encodes CDR1 SGHRS and CDR2 YFSETQ. This CDR3 contains 14 residues. Between the trimmed V and J ends, which lost 1 base and 4 bases, there was a span of 11 bases. DNA for the CDR3: TGCGCCAGCAGCTTGTTGGGGACAACAGAGACCCAGTACTTC. Amino acid sequence: CASSLLGTTETQYF.

V is TRBV9 and J is TRBJ2-2, with TRBD2 as a possible D gene (7 bases). This CDR3 has 15 residues. The V gene lost 1 base and the J gene lost 3 bases, with 10 bases spanning the gap. The V gene's germline CDR1 is SGDLS and CDR2 YYNGEE. The CDR3, as DNA: TGTGCCAGCAGCGTAACGGGGGGCGACACCGGGGAGCTGTTTTTT. The encoded protein is CASSVTGGDTGELFF.

A few counts support this clone. V gene TRBV2 combines with J gene TRBJ2-7, with D maybe TRBD1 (6 bases). V was trimmed by 6 bases and J by 2 bases, leaving 14 bases between them. Germline V CDR1 and CDR2: SNHLY, FYNNEI. The length of the CDR3 is 14 residues. CDR3: CASSLDSATYEQYF. In DNA, the CDR3 is TGTGCCAGCAGCCTGGACAGCGCGACCTACGAGCAGTACTTC.

The chain couples TRBV6-5 to TRBJ2-7; 15 positions agree with TRBD2. The CDR3 runs to 14 residues. The junction had 3 bases not matched to a gene; V was cut back by 6 bases and J by 6 bases. Germline CDR1 MNHEY, CDR2 SVGAGI. The CDR3 loop is CASSGTSGGIEQYF. The CDR3 bases are TGTGCCAGCAGCGGGACTAGCGGGGGGATCGAGCAGTACTTC.

This chain links TRBV29-1 with TRBJ1-1, with 7 bases identical to TRBD1. The CDR3 extends over 13 amino acids. The ends lost 3 bases at V and 1 base at J; junction bases unmatched: 2. Looked up from germline, CDR1 is SQVTM and CDR2 is ANQGSEA. CDR3 sequence: CSVEEGANTEAFF. The CDR3 DNA sequence: TGCAGCGTTGAGGAGGGGGCGAACACTGAAGCTTTCTTT.

The chain couples TRBV28 to TRBJ2-7, with 8 bases matching TRBD1. Germline loops: CDR1 MDHEN, CDR2 SYDVKM. Germline trimming cut 6 bases from V and 3 bases from J; bases unmatched to any gene: 13. The CDR3 length is 16 residues. CDR3 coding DNA: TGTGCCAGCAGCCCCGGACAGGGATTGATCTTCTACGAGCAGTACTTC. This gives the protein CASSPGQGLIFYEQYF.

Written as DNA, the CDR3 is TGTGCCAGCAGTTTAGGGGCAGGGCCCCGCTCTGGAAACACCATATATTTT. It codes for CASSLGAGPRSGNTIYF. The V call is TRBV28, the J call TRBJ1-3; maybe TRBD1 (5 bases). Germline V lookup: CDR1 MDHEN, CDR2 SYDVKM. The germline V and J ends were trimmed by 2 bases and 0 bases, with 14 bases remaining between them. CDR3 size: 17 residues.

CDR3 amino acids: CASPLGSPGQGIDEQFF. The CDR3 region has the DNA TGTGCCAGCCCTCTGGGATCACCGGGACAGGGGATTGATGAGCAGTTCTTC. J is TRBJ2-1 and V is TRBV2, with TRBD1 matching over 10 bases. Germline V gene data show CDR1 as SNHLY and CDR2 as FYNNEI. V gave up 8 bases and J gave up 8 bases; unmatched junction bases: 18. The CDR3 totals 17 residues.

This clone has more than one count but fewer than ten. The V call is TRBV25-1, the J call TRBJ2-5; D is unresolved. The germline gives CDR1 MGHDK, CDR2 SYGVNS. Trimming stripped 3 bases from V and 1 base from J, with 9 bases between. The CDR3 covers 14 residues. CDR3 sequence reads: CASSDSPSQETQYF. The CDR3, as DNA: TGTGCCAGCAGTGACTCCCCGTCCCAAGAGACCCAGTACTTC.

This rearrangement joins TRBV7-8 to TRBJ2-5, with D perhaps TRBD2 (7 bases). Germline CDR1 is SGHVS and CDR2 is FQNEAQ. The V end lost 1 base, the J end lost 2 bases, and 17 bases lay between the germline ends. The CDR3 is 17 amino acids. The CDR3 DNA reads as TGTGCCAGCAGCTTAGACCATCGGGGGAGGGGGCAAGAGACCCAGTACTTC. It codes for CASSLDHRGRGQETQYF. The full variable domain, completed using reference TRBV7-8 and TRBJ2-5, is GAGVSQSPRYKVAKRGQDVALRCDPISGHVSLFWYQQALGQGPEFLTYFQNEAQLDKSGLPSDRFFAERPEGSVSTLKIQRTQQEDSAVYLCASSLDHRGRGQETQYFGPGTRLLVL.

The J gene is TRBJ1-1, the V gene TRBV6-5; the match to TRBD1 covers 7 bases. With V trimmed by 4 bases and J by 4 bases, 3 bases remained unmatched. The CDR3 is made up of 13 amino acids. The germline gives CDR1 MNHEY, CDR2 SVGAGI. The CDR3, as DNA: TGTGCCAGCAGTTCGACAGGGATCACTGAAGCTTTCTTT. Translation gives CASSSTGITEAFF.

The chain is built from TRBV7-8 and TRBJ2-1; 7 bases map to TRBD2. With V trimmed by 2 bases and J by 2 bases, 3 bases remained unmatched. The CDR3 has 15 residues. Germline assignment: CDR1 SGHVS and CDR2 FQNEAQ. The CDR3: CASSLTGGTYNEQFF. Written as DNA, the CDR3 is TGTGCCAGCAGCTTAACGGGAGGCACCTACAATGAGCAGTTCTTC.

The rearrangement uses TRBV5-1 and TRBJ2-6, with TRBD1 matching 10 bases. V was pared by 0 bases and J by 4 bases, with 4 bases of the junction left unmatched. This CDR3 comprises 17 residues. Germline V CDR1 and CDR2: SGHRS, YFSETQ. The CDR3 DNA reads TGCGCCAGCAGCTTGGGAGGGACAGGGGCCGGGGCCAACGTCCTGACTTTC. This gives the protein CASSLGGTGAGANVLTF.

The chain uses TRBV27 and TRBJ1-4, with TRBD1 identical over 9 bases. The length of the CDR3 is 17 residues. Germline V gene data show CDR1 as MNHEY and CDR2 as SMNVEV (reference sequence). V was clipped by 6 bases and J by 8 bases; unmatched bases: 16. The CDR3 loop reads CASSEGRVGTGSEKLFF. DNA for the CDR3: TGTGCCAGCAGCGAGGGTCGAGTGGGGACAGGGAGCGAAAAACTGTTTTTT.

V is TRBV7-8 and J is TRBJ2-5; unclear D gene. This CDR3 spans 15 amino acids. V gave up 2 bases and J gave up 0 bases, with 10 bases separating them. Germline CDR1 and CDR2: SGHVS and FQNEAQ. The CDR3 loop is CASSLMVRDQETQYF. The CDR3 DNA reads as TGTGCCAGCAGCTTAATGGTTCGGGACCAAGAGACCCAGTACTTC.

The V call is TRBV11-1, the J call TRBJ1-2; 8 nucleotides align to TRBD1. Germline values: CDR1 SGHAT, CDR2 FQDESV (reference sequence). V gave up 0 bases and J gave up 5 bases; unmatched junction bases: 2. The CDR3 contains 14 residues. In nucleotides, the CDR3 is TGTGCCAGCAGCTTAGCACAGGGGGGTTATGGCTACACCTTC. Translation gives CASSLAQGGYGYTF.

The V call is TRBV6-5, the J call TRBJ2-3, with 11 bases aligning to TRBD2. Losses at the gene ends were 3 bases for V and 5 bases for J; bases not matched to a gene: 4. Germline V gives CDR1 MNHEY, CDR2 SVGAGI. This CDR3 has 15 amino acids. CDR3 in amino acids: CASSYSGGVRDTQYF. The DNA of the CDR3 is TGTGCCAGCAGTTATAGCGGGGGGGTGAGAGATACGCAGTATTTT.

V and J are TRBV28 and TRBJ1-3; TRBD1 matches at 7 bases. Germline-derived CDR1 and CDR2 are MDHEN and SYDVKM. The V gene end was trimmed by 3 bases and the J gene end by 2 bases; junction bases not matched to a gene: 13. The CDR3 totals 18 residues. CDR3 amino acids: CASSFLERGRYTGNTIYF. Written as DNA, the CDR3 is TGTGCCAGCAGTTTCTTAGAGAGGGGGCGATATACTGGAAACACCATATATTTT.

Points on this clone: Other DNA sequences in the same sample also yield this CDR3. The chain is built from TRBV6-1 and TRBJ1-5; 7 bases are a match to TRBD1. This CDR3 is built from 13 residues. Per germline, CDR1 MNHNS and CDR2 SASEGT. V trimming: 8 bases; J trimming: 1 base; junction bases outside the gene matches: 2. Here the CDR3 reads CASGTESNQPQHF. The DNA for the CDR3 is TGTGCCAGCGGGACAGAGAGCAATCAGCCCCAGCATTTT.

In this sample, this clone turned up once. The V and J genes are TRBV6-5 and TRBJ2-7; no clear D. Trimming pared 0 bases from V and 3 bases from J, leaving 9 bases between. Germline loops: CDR1 MNHEY, CDR2 SVGAGI. This CDR3 is built from 14 residues. DNA for the CDR3: TGTGCCAGCAGTTACTCGAGTAGGAGCTACGAGCAGTACTTC. Encoded protein: CASSYSSRSYEQYF.

The table lists this clone with a few counts. The J gene is TRBJ2-1, the V gene TRBV5-1; 9 nucleotides agree with TRBD1. Germline trimming cut 6 bases from V and 10 bases from J; bases unmatched to any gene: 14. The germline V gene has CDR1 SGHRS and CDR2 YFSETQ. The length of the CDR3 is 15 residues. CDR3 sequence (DNA): TGCGCCAGCATGATAATCCCGGGACAGGGATCGGAGCAGTTCTTC. This gives the protein CASMIIPGQGSEQFF. The whole variable domain, filled in from reference TRBV5-1 and TRBJ2-1, reads KAGVTQTPRYLIKTRGQQVTLSCSPISGHRSVSWYQQTPGQGLQFLFEYFSETQRNKGNFPGRFSGRQFSNSRSEMNVSTLELGDSALYLCASMIIPGQGSEQFFGPGTRLTVL.

This clone was found once. V usage is TRBV5-1 and J usage is TRBJ2-2, with D possibly being TRBD1 (5 bases). This CDR3 is built from 15 residues. CDR1 is SGHRS, CDR2 YFSETQ, per germline. The V and J ends lost 0 bases and 2 bases respectively, with 8 bases between them. The CDR3 DNA reads TGCGCCAGCAGCTTGGGCAGGGCAAACACCGGGGAGCTGTTTTTT. Translating gives CASSLGRANTGELFF.

The chain couples TRBV2 to TRBJ1-2, with TRBD1 as a possible D gene (6 bases). Germline CDR1 and CDR2: SNHLY and FYNNEI. The CDR3 contains 13 residues. V gave up 6 bases and J gave up 8 bases, with 16 bases separating them. CDR3 in DNA: TGTGCCAGCAGACCGGACAGCGCCGACGGCTACACCTTC. As protein: CASRPDSADGYTF.

The J gene is TRBJ2-3, the V gene TRBV6-5; 11 bases are a match to TRBD2. The CDR3 has 15 residues. The V segment lost 4 bases and the J segment 3 bases; nucleotides outside the gene matches: 3. Germline CDR1 MNHEY, CDR2 SVGAGI. The CDR3 nucleotides are TGTGCCAGCAGTTCAAGACTAGCGGGAACAGATACGCAGTATTTT. This encodes CASSSRLAGTDTQYF.

CDR3 sequence reads: CASTPTSGSTDTQYF. The DNA for the CDR3 is TGTGCCAGTACCCCGACTAGCGGGAGCACAGATACGCAGTATTTT. The chain joins TRBV19 to TRBJ2-3, with 10 bases lining up with TRBD2. Per the germline V gene, CDR1 is LNHDA and CDR2 is SQIVND (reference sequence). V dropped 7 bases and J dropped 0; count of bases not matched to a gene: 4. The CDR3 totals 15 residues.

This sequence joins TRBV7-2 and TRBJ2-6; D is unresolved. V lost 0 bases and J 1 base, leaving 19 bases between the germline ends. Germline values: CDR1 SGHTA, CDR2 FQGNSA. The length of the CDR3 is 20 residues. CDR3 DNA sequence: TGTGCCAGCAGCTTAGCGCTTGGGCAGCCGCAGGCATCTGGGGCCAACGTCCTGACTTTC. This encodes CASSLALGQPQASGANVLTF. Variable domain in full (rest from reference TRBV7-2 and TRBJ2-6): GAGVSQSPSNKVTEKGKDVELRCDPISGHTALYWYRQSLGQGLEFLIYFQGNSAPDKSGLPSDRFSAERTGGSVSTLTIQRTQQEDSAVYLCASSLALGQPQASGANVLTFGAGSRLTVL.

This clone was observed a handful of times. J is TRBJ1-6 and V is TRBV2, with a possible D match to TRBD1 (5 bases). The V end was cut by 3 bases, the J end by 10 bases, with 10 bases between. CDR3 length: 13 residues. Germline-derived CDR1 and CDR2 are SNHLY and FYNNEI. The CDR3 protein is CASSERQRSPLHF. CDR3 nucleotide sequence: TGTGCCAGCAGTGAGAGACAGAGATCACCCCTCCACTTT.

The V and J genes are TRBV11-3 and TRBJ1-2; D is perhaps TRBD1 (6 bases). The CDR3 runs 11 residues. V lost 6 bases and J lost 7, with 9 bases in between. CDR1 is SGHNT, CDR2 YENEEA, per germline. The CDR3 sequence: CASSSGVGYTF. CDR3 coding DNA: TGTGCCAGCAGTTCAGGGGTTGGCTACACCTTC.

This chain uses TRBV4-2 with TRBJ2-2; no clear D. With 3 bases removed from V and 1 base from J, the gap between germline ends came to 6 bases. CDR1 LGHNA and CDR2 YNFKEQ come from the germline V gene. There are 14 residues in the CDR3. This CDR3 reads CASSHPGNTGELFF. CDR3 nucleotides: TGTGCCAGCAGCCACCCCGGGAACACCGGGGAGCTGTTTTTT.